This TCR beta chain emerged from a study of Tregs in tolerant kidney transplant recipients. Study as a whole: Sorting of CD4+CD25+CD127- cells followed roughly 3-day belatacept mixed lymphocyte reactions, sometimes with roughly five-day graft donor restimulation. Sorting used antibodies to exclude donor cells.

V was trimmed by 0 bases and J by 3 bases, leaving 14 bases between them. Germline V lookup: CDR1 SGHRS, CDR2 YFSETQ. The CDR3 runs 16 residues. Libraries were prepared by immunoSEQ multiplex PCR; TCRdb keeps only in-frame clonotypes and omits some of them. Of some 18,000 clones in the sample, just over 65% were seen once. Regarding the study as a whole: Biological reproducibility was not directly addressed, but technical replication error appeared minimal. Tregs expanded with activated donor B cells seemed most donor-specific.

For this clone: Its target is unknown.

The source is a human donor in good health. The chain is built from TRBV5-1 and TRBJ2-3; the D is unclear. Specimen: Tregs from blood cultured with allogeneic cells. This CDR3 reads CASSLVAHVGTDTQYF. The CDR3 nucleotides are TGCGCCAGCAGCTTGGTCGCTCACGTCGGGACAGATACGCAGTATTTT.